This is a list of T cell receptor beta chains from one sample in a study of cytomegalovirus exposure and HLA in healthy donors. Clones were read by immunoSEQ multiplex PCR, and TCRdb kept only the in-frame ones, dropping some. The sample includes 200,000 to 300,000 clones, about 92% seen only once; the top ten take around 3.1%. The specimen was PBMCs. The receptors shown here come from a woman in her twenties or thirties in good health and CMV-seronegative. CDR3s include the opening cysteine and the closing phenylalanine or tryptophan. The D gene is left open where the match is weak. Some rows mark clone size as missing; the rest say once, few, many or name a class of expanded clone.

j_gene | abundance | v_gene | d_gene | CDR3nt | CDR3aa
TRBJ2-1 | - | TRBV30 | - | TGTGCCTGGAGGGAGACACGAGATTTTTACAATGAGCAGTTCTTC | CAWRETRDFYNEQFF
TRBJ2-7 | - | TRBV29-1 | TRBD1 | TGCAGCGTTGAAGATAGGCCAGGGGGTCTGTACGAGCAGTACTTC | CSVEDRPGGLYEQYF
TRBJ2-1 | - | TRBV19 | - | TGTGCCAGTACAAAGGGAAGGACAACCAATGAGCAGTTCTTC | CASTKGRTTNEQFF
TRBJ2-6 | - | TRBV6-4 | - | TGTGCCAGCAGACCAGGATCTGGGGCCAACGTCCTGACTTTC | CASRPGSGANVLTF
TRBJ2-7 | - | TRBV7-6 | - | TGTGCCAGTGCCCGTGACGGATTCGGCGAGCAGTACTTC | CASARDGFGEQYF
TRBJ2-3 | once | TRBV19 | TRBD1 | TGTGCCAGTAGTAGTGGACAGGGGTGGACAGATACGCAGTATTTT | CASSSGQGWTDTQYF
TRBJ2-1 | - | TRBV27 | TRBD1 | TGTGCCAGCAGCCCGGGACAGGGGTACGACAATGAGCAGTTCTTC | CASSPGQGYDNEQFF
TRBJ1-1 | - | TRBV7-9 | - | TGTGCCAGCAGCTCGAGACAGACTGAAGCTTTCTTT | CASSSRQTEAFF
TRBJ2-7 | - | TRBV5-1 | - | TGCGCCAGCACCCAAGAAACAGGGTTCTACGAGCAGTACTTC | CASTQETGFYEQYF
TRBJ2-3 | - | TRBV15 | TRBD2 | TGTGCCACCAGCAGAGATTTGACTAGCGGGGCACGGCAGTATTTT | CATSRDLTSGARQYF
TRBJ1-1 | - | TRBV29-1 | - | TGCAGCGTCGGGGCCCGGACATATAATGAAGCTTTCTTT | CSVGARTYNEAFF
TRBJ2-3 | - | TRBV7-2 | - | TGTGCCAGCGGCCTAACAGATACGCAGTATTTT | CASGLTDTQYF
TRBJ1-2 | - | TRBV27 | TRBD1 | TGTGCCAGCAGTTCTGGAGGACAGGGCTATGGCTACACCTTC | CASSSGGQGYGYTF
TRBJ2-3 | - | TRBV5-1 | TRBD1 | TGCGCCAGCAGCCCCGGACAGGCAACAGATACGCAGTATTTT | CASSPGQATDTQYF
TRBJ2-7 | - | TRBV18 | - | TGTGCCAGCTCACCAGGACAGTCCTACGAGCAGTACTTC | CASSPGQSYEQYF
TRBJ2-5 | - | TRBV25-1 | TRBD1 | TGTGCCAGCAGTGGCCCGGGACAGGGAGGAGAGACCCAGTACTTC | CASSGPGQGGETQYF
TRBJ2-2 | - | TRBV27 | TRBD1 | TGTGCCAGCACTTTAGGCGGGACAGGGGTTACCGGGGAGCTGTTTTTT | CASTLGGTGVTGELFF
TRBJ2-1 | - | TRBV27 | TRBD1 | TGTGCCAGCAGTTTAGCAGGGGGACCCTACAATGAGCAGTTCTTC | CASSLAGGPYNEQFF
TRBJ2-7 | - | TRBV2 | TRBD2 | TGTGCCAGCAGAAAAGCGGGAGCGAACAACGAGCAGTACTTC | CASRKAGANNEQYF
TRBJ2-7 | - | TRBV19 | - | TGTGCCAGTGGACTAAACCTCCGCGAGCAGTACTTC | CASGLNLREQYF
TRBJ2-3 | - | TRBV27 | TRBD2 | TGTGCCAGCAGCCTGGGACTAGCGGGAGAGAATACGCAGTATTTT | CASSLGLAGENTQYF
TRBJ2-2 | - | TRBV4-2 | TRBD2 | TGTGCCAGCAGCCAAGATGCGATCGCGGGAGGGCGGACCGGGGAGCTGTTTTTT | CASSQDAIAGGRTGELFF
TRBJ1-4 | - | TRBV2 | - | TGTGCCAGCAGTGAACGAGTGGCGGAAAAACTGTTTTTT | CASSERVAEKLFF
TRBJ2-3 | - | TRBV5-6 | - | TGTGCCAGCAGCCAGGGGACGGGCACAGATACGCAGTATTTT | CASSQGTGTDTQYF
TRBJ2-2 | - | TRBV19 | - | TGTGCCAGTAGTATCTACAGGGTCGCCGACACCGGGGAGCTGTTTTTT | CASSIYRVADTGELFF
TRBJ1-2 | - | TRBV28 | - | TGTGCCAGCTGCATCCAGGGAGAGAACTATGGCTACACCTTC | CASCIQGENYGYTF
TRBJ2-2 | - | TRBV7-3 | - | TGTGCCAGCAGCCAAACAGGTCCCGGGGAGCTGTTTTTT | CASSQTGPGELFF
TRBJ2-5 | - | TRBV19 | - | TGTGCCAGTAGTATCGGCGGAGAGACCCAGTACTTC | CASSIGGETQYF
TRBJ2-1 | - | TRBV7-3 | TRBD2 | TGTGCCAGCAGCGGCGGACTAGCGGGATACGAGCAGTTCTTC | CASSGGLAGYEQFF
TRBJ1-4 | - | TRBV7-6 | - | TGTGCCAGCAGTCCCGGGACCGTGGCCGAAAAACTGTTTTTT | CASSPGTVAEKLFF
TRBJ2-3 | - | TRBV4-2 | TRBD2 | TGTGCCAGCAGCCAAGATTTAGGACTAGTCAGTGATACGCAGTATTTT | CASSQDLGLVSDTQYF
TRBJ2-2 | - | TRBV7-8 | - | TGTGCCAGCAGCTTAGCCCCCGGGGAGCTGTTTTTT | CASSLAPGELFF
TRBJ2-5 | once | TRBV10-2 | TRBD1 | TGCGCCAGCAACCGACAGGGGGCGCGGGAGACCCAGTACTTC | CASNRQGARETQYF
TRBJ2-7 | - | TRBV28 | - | TGTGCCAGCAGTTTAGTTAATTGGACGGGCACCTCCGAGCAGTACTTC | CASSLVNWTGTSEQYF
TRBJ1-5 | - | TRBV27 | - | TGTGCCAGCAGTTTGTTGTCCGGGACCAATCAGCCCCAGCATTTT | CASSLLSGTNQPQHF
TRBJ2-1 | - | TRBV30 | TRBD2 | TGTGCCTGGGAGCGGGAGGGCCTTGAGAATGAGCAGTTCTTC | CAWEREGLENEQFF
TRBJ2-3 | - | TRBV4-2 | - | TGTGCCAGCAGCCAAGTTCAGGACACAGATACGCAGTATTTT | CASSQVQDTDTQYF
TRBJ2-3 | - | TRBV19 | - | TGTGCCAGTAGTTGGGGGCCTAGCACAGATACGCAGTATTTT | CASSWGPSTDTQYF
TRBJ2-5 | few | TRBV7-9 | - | TGTGCCAGTACCCGCGGCGGGACCCAAGAGACCCAGTACTTC | CASTRGGTQETQYF
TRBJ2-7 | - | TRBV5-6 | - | TGTGCCAGCAGCTTTTATGGCCACTTGAGGCCAACCTACGAGCAGTACTTC | CASSFYGHLRPTYEQYF
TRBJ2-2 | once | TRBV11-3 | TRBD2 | TGTGCCAGCAGCCTGACTAGCGGGAGGGCCAACTTCGCAGCCGGGGAGCTGTTTTTT | CASSLTSGRANFAAGELFF
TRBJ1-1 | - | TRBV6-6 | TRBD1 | TGTGCCAGCAGTTCAGGGGGTTTTGGGAACACTGAAGCTTTCTTT | CASSSGGFGNTEAFF
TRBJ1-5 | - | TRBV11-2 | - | TGTGCCAGCAGCCCTGGGGCATTCGGGGCTGCAGATCAGCCCCAGCATTTT | CASSPGAFGAADQPQHF
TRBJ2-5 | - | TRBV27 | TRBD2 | TGTGCCAGCAGTGGACTAGCGGGAGCAGAAGAGACCCAGTACTTC | CASSGLAGAEETQYF
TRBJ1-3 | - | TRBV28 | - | TGTGCCAGCAGGAGCGGGATCTCTGGAAACACCATATATTTT | CASRSGISGNTIYF
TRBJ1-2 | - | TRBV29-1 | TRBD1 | TGCAGCGTTGTGGCAGGGGGCTATGGCTACACCTTC | CSVVAGGYGYTF
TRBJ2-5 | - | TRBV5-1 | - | TGCGCCAGCAAGTCCCCGGGTTACCAAGAGACCCAGTACTTC | CASKSPGYQETQYF
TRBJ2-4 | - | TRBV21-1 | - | TGTGCCAGCCGACAGGGATTAAGGGACATTCAGTACTTC | CASRQGLRDIQYF
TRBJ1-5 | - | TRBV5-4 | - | TGTGCCAGCAGCTTAAGCCCAACAAATCAGCCCCAGCATTTT | CASSLSPTNQPQHF